Following are 22 T cell receptor beta chains from one sample sequenced in a study of cytomegalovirus exposure and HLA in healthy donors. The PCR employed 60 Vbeta primers together with 13 Jbeta primers. Profiled with immunoSEQ multiplex PCR; TCRdb holds only in-frame clones, not every one. The data contain about 93,000 clones, over 75% of them singletons. The sequencing input was PBMCs. These receptors were obtained from a man younger than 45 in good health and CMV-seronegative.

This clone was seen only once. The chain combines TRBV28 with TRBJ1-3; perhaps TRBD1 as D (6 bases). The germline V gene has CDR1 MDHEN and CDR2 SYDVKM. This CDR3 contains 16 residues. V lost 5 bases and J 0 bases, leaving 14 bases between the germline ends. CDR3 DNA: TGTGCCAGCAGTCTCCCCGACAGGCGCTCTGGAAACACCATATATTTT. Protein product: CASSLPDRRSGNTIYF.

This sequence joins TRBV6-5 and TRBJ2-3; D may be TRBD1 (6 bases). CDR1 MNHEY and CDR2 SVGAGI come from the germline V gene. Trimming removed 5 bases at V and 2 bases at J, with 14 bases between. CDR3 length: 15 amino acids. The CDR3 DNA reads as TGTGCCAGCAGTCGGACAGAGTTCCTCACAGATACGCAGTATTTT. Amino acids: CASSRTEFLTDTQYF.

V and J are TRBV10-2 and TRBJ2-5; D perhaps matches TRBD1 (5 bases). From germline, CDR1 is WSHSY and CDR2 SAAADI. This CDR3 has 12 residues. Trimming cost V 6 bases and J 3 bases, with 8 bases left between them. The chain's CDR3 is CASRGREETQYF. The CDR3 DNA is TGCGCCAGCAGGGGCAGGGAAGAGACCCAGTACTTC.

This clone was detected only a few times. The J gene is TRBJ2-3, the V gene TRBV29-1, with D possibly matching TRBD1 (6 bases). Germline CDR1 reads SQVTM; CDR2 reads ANQGSEA. The CDR3 extends over 12 amino acids. V was clipped by 7 bases and J by 6 bases, with 14 bases between them. The CDR3: CSGRQVYDTQYF. CDR3 coding DNA: TGCAGCGGAAGACAGGTGTACGATACGCAGTATTTT.

This clone has more than one count but fewer than ten. The chain joins TRBV19 to TRBJ1-6; possibly TRBD1 for D (6 bases). CDR3 length: 13 amino acids. The germline V gene has CDR1 LNHDA and CDR2 SQIVND (reference sequence). Trimming took 7 bases from V and 9 from J, leaving 13 bases between them. In DNA form, the CDR3 reads TGTGCCAGTAATAGTGGACAGAGTTCACCCCTCCACTTT. It specifies CASNSGQSSPLHF.

This chain connects TRBV5-4 to TRBJ1-3; TRBD1 aligns across 7 bases. The CDR3 loop spans 16 amino acids. Germline V gene data show CDR1 as SGHNT and CDR2 as YYREEE (reference sequence). Trimming cost V 4 bases and J 0 bases; bases outside gene matches: 7. The chain's CDR3 is CASSKGTDHSGNTIYF. The CDR3 DNA follows: TGTGCCAGCAGCAAAGGGACAGACCACTCTGGAAACACCATATATTTT.

The V call is TRBV23-1, the J call TRBJ2-1; 9 positions match TRBD1. TRBV23-1 is an open reading frame, and its role is uncertain. The CDR3 totals 16 residues. V was clipped by 2 bases and J by 4 bases; unmatched bases: 6. The CDR3 nucleotides are TGCGCCAGCAGTCAACCCGGGACAGGGACATACAATGAGCAGTTCTTC. Protein: CASSQPGTGTYNEQFF.

V is TRBV30 and J is TRBJ2-4; 11 bases map to TRBD1. CDR1 and CDR2 from the germline V gene are GTSNPN and SVGIG (reference sequence). The ends lost 2 bases at V and 8 bases at J; junction bases unmatched: 8. The CDR3 contains 15 residues. The CDR3 region has the DNA TGTGCCTGGAGTACTTTGGACAGGGGGCGGGACATTCAGTACTTC. Protein: CAWSTLDRGRDIQYF.

The chain links TRBV27 to TRBJ1-2, with D perhaps matching TRBD1 (6 bases). Germline CDR1 is MNHEY and CDR2 is SMNVEV (reference sequence). CDR3 size: 14 residues. V shed 1 base and J shed 6 bases, with 12 bases lying between them. The CDR3 DNA reads TGTGCCAGCAGTTTATTAGGGGGTTTCAATGGCTACACCTTC. It yields the protein CASSLLGGFNGYTF.

This chain links TRBV5-1 with TRBJ1-4; TRBD1 matches at 9 bases. Trimming removed 5 bases from V and 6 bases from J; junction bases left unmatched: 8. CDR1 and CDR2 (germline): SGHRS, YFSETQ. The CDR3 length is 15 residues. The CDR3 bases are TGCGCCAGCAGAGCAGCCGGGACAGGGCATGAAAAACTGTTTTTT. Amino acids: CASRAAGTGHEKLFF.

This chain uses TRBV5-1 with TRBJ2-7; 12 bases are a match to TRBD1. The CDR3 runs to 17 residues. J gave up 1 base and V 3 bases, and 8 bases lay outside the gene matches. Germline CDR1 is SGHRS and CDR2 is YFSETQ. The chain's CDR3 is CASSSSGTGGESYEQYF. The CDR3 coding sequence is TGCGCCAGCAGCTCCTCCGGGACAGGGGGCGAATCCTACGAGCAGTACTTC.

For the CDR3, the DNA is TGCGCCAGCAGCTCCCTAGGGAGCGCAACCTCTTACAATGAGCAGTTCTTC. Translated, it gives CASSSLGSATSYNEQFF. The rearrangement links TRBV5-1 to TRBJ2-1; D might be TRBD2 (5 bases). With 3 bases removed from V and 4 bases from J, the gap between germline ends came to 20 bases. Germline V CDR1 and CDR2: SGHRS, YFSETQ. The CDR3 loop spans 17 amino acids.

This chain joins TRBV7-9 and TRBJ2-5; 12 bases map to TRBD2. The CDR3 runs 15 residues. Germline loops: CDR1 SEHNR, CDR2 FQNEAQ (reference sequence). Germline trimming cut 5 bases from V and 5 bases from J; bases unmatched to any gene: 6. CDR3: CASSAPSGRGETQYF. CDR3 bases: TGTGCCAGCAGCGCACCTAGCGGGAGGGGGGAGACCCAGTACTTC. Using reference TRBV7-9 and TRBJ2-5 for the parts outside the CDR3, the full variable domain is DTGVSQNPRHKITKRGQNVTFRCDPISEHNRLYWYRQTLGQGPEFLTYFQNEAQLEKSRLLSDRFSAERPKGSFSTLEIQRTEQGDSAMYLCASSAPSGRGETQYFGPGTRLLVL.

This clone was seen just once. The J gene is TRBJ2-7, the V gene TRBV19; D perhaps matches TRBD2 (6 bases). The germline CDR1 and CDR2 sequences are LNHDA and SQIVND (reference sequence). The CDR3 is made up of 16 amino acids. V lost 3 bases and J 1 base, leaving 16 bases between the germline ends. The CDR3 DNA reads as TGTGCCAGTAGTATTAGGCCCGGGACTTTTTCCTACGAGCAGTACTTC. Protein: CASSIRPGTFSYEQYF.

This rearrangement joins TRBV4-1 to TRBJ1-6; TRBD1 might be the D (6 bases). Trimming left V 5 bases short and J 10 bases short, with 12 bases between. Germline lookup yields CDR1 MGHRA and CDR2 YSYEKL. The CDR3 spans 13 residues. Written as DNA, the CDR3 is TGCGCCAGCAGCAACAGGGCTTGGTCACCCCTCCACTTT. Its translation is CASSNRAWSPLHF.

The DNA for the CDR3 is TGTGCCAGCAGCACCGGACTAGCGGGAGGGCAGAAGCAGTTCTTC. It codes for CASSTGLAGGQKQFF. The rearrangement joins TRBV5-4 to TRBJ2-1, with TRBD2 matching 15 bases. In germline, CDR1 is SGHNT, CDR2 YYREEE (reference sequence). The CDR3 totals 15 residues. V trimming: 4 bases; J trimming: 11 bases; junction bases outside the gene matches: 7.

This clone has more than one count but fewer than ten. This chain links TRBV19 with TRBJ2-2, with 7 bases aligning to TRBD2. Germline V gene lookup returns CDR1 LNHDA and CDR2 SQIVND (reference sequence). The J segment lost 4 bases and the V segment lost 1 base, leaving 3 bases of the junction unmatched. The CDR3 sequence is 15 residues long. The CDR3 DNA reads as TGTGCCAGTAGTATAGGCGGGGGAGCCACCGGGGAGCTGTTTTTT. Translated, it gives CASSIGGGATGELFF.

The chain recombines TRBV5-4 with TRBJ2-7; 8 bases line up with TRBD1. Germline CDR1 reads SGHNT; CDR2 reads YYREEE (reference sequence). The CDR3 has 14 amino acids. V lost 1 base and J lost 2; bases outside the gene matches: 2. CDR3 residues: CASSLTGGAYEQYF. The CDR3 DNA reads as TGTGCCAGCAGCTTGACAGGGGGAGCCTACGAGCAGTACTTC.

The chain carries TRBV25-1 and TRBJ1-2, with 10 bases fitting TRBD1. CDR3 length: 15 amino acids. The V gene end was trimmed by 5 bases and the J gene end by 4 bases; junction bases not matched to a gene: 7. Per the germline V gene, CDR1 is MGHDK and CDR2 is SYGVNS. The CDR3 loop reads CASSPPTGGAYGYTF. CDR3 nucleotides: TGTGCCAGCAGTCCCCCGACAGGGGGCGCCTATGGCTACACCTTC.

CDR3 loop: CASSYSRDSSNQPQHF. CDR3 nucleotide sequence: TGTGCCAGCAGTTACTCGAGAGACAGTAGCAATCAGCCCCAGCATTTT. This chain joins TRBV6-5 and TRBJ1-5, with a tentative D call TRBD1 (5 bases). CDR1 MNHEY and CDR2 SVGAGI come from the germline V gene. The CDR3 is 16 residues long. Trimming took off 0 bases at V and 0 bases at J, with 9 bases between the two ends.

This rearrangement joins TRBV7-9 to TRBJ2-7; D possibly corresponds to TRBD2 (6 bases). Trimming left V 5 bases short and J 3 bases short, with 11 bases between. Germline assignment: CDR1 SEHNR and CDR2 FQNEAQ (reference sequence). This CDR3 is 13 amino acids long. In nucleotides, the CDR3 is TGTGCCAGCAGCCCGGAGGGGTTCTACGAGCAGTACTTC. It yields the protein CASSPEGFYEQYF.

The chain has TRBV5-4 and TRBJ2-2, with 9 bases identical to TRBD2. Germline-derived CDR1 and CDR2 are SGHNT and YYREEE (reference sequence). This CDR3 has 17 amino acids. The V gene end was trimmed by 3 bases and the J gene end by 1 base; junction bases not matched to a gene: 7. The DNA for the CDR3 is TGTGCCAGCAGCTCGCAGCCAGCGGGAGGGAACACCGGGGAGCTGTTTTTT. Translated, it gives CASSSQPAGGNTGELFF.